These 16 T cell receptor beta chains came from one sample sequenced in a study of identifying expanded T cells in peripheral blood. The data were produced by immunoSEQ multiplex PCR, yet TCRdb's version contains in-frame clones alone and is incomplete. The sample consists of under 150,000 clones, less than 90% of them appearing once. Sequenced input: blood. The receptors were sampled from a person aged 18 to 69 in good health.

The chain recombines TRBV6-6 with TRBJ2-7; 14 bases line up with TRBD2. CDR1 MNHNY and CDR2 SVGAGI come from the germline V gene (reference sequence). The junction had 8 bases not matched to a gene; V was cut back by 6 bases and J by 7 bases. The CDR3 has 15 amino acids. The CDR3 nucleotides are TGTGCCAGCAGCTCGACTAGCGGGGGGGCAGGGGAGCAGTACTTC. Its translation: CASSSTSGGAGEQYF.

The rearrangement uses TRBV5-8 and TRBJ1-1; possible D gene TRBD1, 6 bases. Germline V gene sequence: CDR1 SGHTS, CDR2 YDEGEE. This CDR3 is built from 13 residues. V shed 0 bases and J shed 10 bases, with 13 bases lying between them. The CDR3 coding sequence is TGTGCCAGCAGCTTGGGGCAGGGGAGGGCAGCTTTCTTT. Translated: CASSLGQGRAAFF.

The genes are TRBV5-1 and TRBJ2-2; no definite D call. Looked up from germline, CDR1 is SGHRS and CDR2 is YFSETQ. Between the trimmed V and J ends, which lost 4 bases and 8 bases, there was a span of 12 bases. The CDR3 spans 13 residues. The CDR3 sequence is CASSDAVWGELFF. CDR3 nucleotides: TGCGCCAGCAGCGACGCGGTTTGGGGGGAGCTGTTTTTT.

The chain has TRBV5-4 and TRBJ1-3, with 7 nucleotides matching TRBD1. V was pared by 3 bases and J by 0 bases, with 6 bases of the junction left unmatched. There are 16 residues in the CDR3. Germline CDR1 SGHNT, CDR2 YYREEE (reference sequence). The CDR3 spells CASSWQGGPSGNTIYF. The DNA for the CDR3 is TGTGCCAGCAGCTGGCAGGGGGGCCCCTCTGGAAACACCATATATTTT.

The chain employs TRBV27 and TRBJ1-5; weak D call: TRBD1 (5 bases). Deletions cut 6 bases from V and 7 bases from J, with 13 bases between. The germline CDR1 and CDR2 sequences are MNHEY and SMNVEV (reference sequence). This CDR3 has 13 amino acids. The CDR3 reads CASRPQGEQPQHF. The CDR3 coding sequence is TGTGCCAGCAGGCCTCAGGGAGAGCAGCCCCAGCATTTT.

The chain has TRBV19 and TRBJ2-2; D not resolved. Trimming pared 1 base from V and 0 bases from J, leaving 6 bases between. This CDR3 is 15 amino acids long. The germline CDR1 and CDR2 sequences are LNHDA and SQIVND (reference sequence). CDR3 in amino acids: CASSIALSNTGELFF. CDR3 sequence (DNA): TGTGCCAGTAGTATAGCCCTATCGAACACCGGGGAGCTGTTTTTT.

The genes are TRBV5-8 and TRBJ2-5; D gene unclear. Trimming cost V 6 bases and J 5 bases, with 11 bases left between them. The germline V gene has CDR1 SGHTS and CDR2 YDEGEE. CDR3 length: 12 amino acids. The CDR3 sequence is CASTGVGETQYF. For the CDR3, the DNA is TGTGCCAGCACTGGGGTGGGGGAGACCCAGTACTTC.

V and J are TRBV5-1 and TRBJ2-1; TRBD1 might be the D (5 bases). V was pared by 7 bases and J by 4 bases, with 9 bases between. Germline CDR1 is SGHRS and CDR2 is YFSETQ. This CDR3 has 12 amino acids. The DNA of the CDR3 is TGCGCCAGCCACGCAGGGTACAATGAGCAGTTCTTC. Its protein product is CASHAGYNEQFF. The full variable domain, completed using reference TRBV5-1 and TRBJ2-1, is KAGVTQTPRYLIKTRGQQVTLSCSPISGHRSVSWYQQTPGQGLQFLFEYFSETQRNKGNFPGRFSGRQFSNSRSEMNVSTLELGDSALYLCASHAGYNEQFFGPGTRLTVL.

This chain links TRBV2 with TRBJ2-7; TRBD1 matches at 7 bases. Trimming took 7 bases from V and 1 from J; bases not matched to a gene: 7. Germline CDR1 SNHLY, CDR2 FYNNEI. The CDR3 contains 14 residues. CDR3 DNA sequence: TGTGCCAGCACCGTCCCGGGACAGTCCTACGAGCAGTACTTC. Its protein product is CASTVPGQSYEQYF.

The chain joins TRBV18 to TRBJ2-3; D unresolved. V was pared by 6 bases and J by 3 bases, with 7 bases between. Germline values: CDR1 KGHSH, CDR2 LQKENI. The CDR3 runs 12 residues. This CDR3 reads CASSLETDTQYF. In nucleotides, the CDR3 is TGTGCCAGCTCCTTAGAAACAGATACGCAGTATTTT.

The rearrangement links TRBV5-1 to TRBJ1-1, with 11 bases that match TRBD1. Per germline, CDR1 SGHRS and CDR2 YFSETQ. Trimming removed 0 bases from V and 6 bases from J; junction bases left unmatched: 4. This CDR3 has 15 amino acids. CDR3 amino acids: CASSLGDRGFSEAFF. The CDR3 nucleotides are TGCGCCAGCAGCTTGGGGGACAGGGGGTTCTCTGAAGCTTTCTTT.

V gene TRBV4-3 combines with J gene TRBJ1-2; D is undetermined. Germline V lookup: CDR1 LGHNA, CDR2 YSLEER. This CDR3 has 15 amino acids. Between the trimmed V and J ends, which lost 0 bases and 1 base, there was a span of 9 bases. The CDR3 DNA sequence: TGCGCCAGCAGCCAAGATTACGGTATTAACTATGGCTACACCTTC. The encoded protein is CASSQDYGINYGYTF.

CDR3 bases: TGTGCCAGCAGCCACAGCGGGGTCACCACAGATACGCAGTATTTT. Amino acid sequence: CASSHSGVTTDTQYF. The chain has TRBV7-6 and TRBJ2-3, with 7 bases fitting TRBD2. V lost 5 bases to trimming and J lost 2 bases; unmatched junction nucleotides: 7. This CDR3 spans 15 amino acids. The germline V gene encodes CDR1 SGHVS and CDR2 FNYEAQ.

The rearrangement uses TRBV6-1 and TRBJ1-5; D uncertain. V was pared by 4 bases and J by 5 bases, with 12 bases between. This CDR3 region has 14 residues. Germline V lookup: CDR1 MNHNS, CDR2 SASEGT. The chain's CDR3 is CASSGPPRDQPQHF. In nucleotides, the CDR3 is TGTGCCAGCAGTGGGCCTCCGAGGGATCAGCCCCAGCATTTT.

The chain links TRBV11-1 to TRBJ2-7, with 9 bases lining up with TRBD2. V lost 7 bases to trimming and J lost 2 bases; unmatched junction nucleotides: 6. The CDR3 covers 14 residues. In germline, CDR1 is SGHAT, CDR2 FQDESV (reference sequence). CDR3 protein: CASKRSGGPYEQYF. CDR3 sequence (DNA): TGTGCCAGCAAGCGGAGCGGGGGGCCCTACGAGCAGTACTTC.

This sequence joins TRBV6-5 and TRBJ1-1; D may be TRBD1 (6 bases). Germline V gene sequence: CDR1 MNHEY, CDR2 SVGAGI. Trimming removed 6 bases from V and 6 bases from J, with 20 bases in between. This CDR3 contains 15 residues. CDR3 coding DNA: TGTGCCAGCAGCCATAGCCCCCAGGGGAGGTCTGAAGCTTTCTTT. Residues: CASSHSPQGRSEAFF.